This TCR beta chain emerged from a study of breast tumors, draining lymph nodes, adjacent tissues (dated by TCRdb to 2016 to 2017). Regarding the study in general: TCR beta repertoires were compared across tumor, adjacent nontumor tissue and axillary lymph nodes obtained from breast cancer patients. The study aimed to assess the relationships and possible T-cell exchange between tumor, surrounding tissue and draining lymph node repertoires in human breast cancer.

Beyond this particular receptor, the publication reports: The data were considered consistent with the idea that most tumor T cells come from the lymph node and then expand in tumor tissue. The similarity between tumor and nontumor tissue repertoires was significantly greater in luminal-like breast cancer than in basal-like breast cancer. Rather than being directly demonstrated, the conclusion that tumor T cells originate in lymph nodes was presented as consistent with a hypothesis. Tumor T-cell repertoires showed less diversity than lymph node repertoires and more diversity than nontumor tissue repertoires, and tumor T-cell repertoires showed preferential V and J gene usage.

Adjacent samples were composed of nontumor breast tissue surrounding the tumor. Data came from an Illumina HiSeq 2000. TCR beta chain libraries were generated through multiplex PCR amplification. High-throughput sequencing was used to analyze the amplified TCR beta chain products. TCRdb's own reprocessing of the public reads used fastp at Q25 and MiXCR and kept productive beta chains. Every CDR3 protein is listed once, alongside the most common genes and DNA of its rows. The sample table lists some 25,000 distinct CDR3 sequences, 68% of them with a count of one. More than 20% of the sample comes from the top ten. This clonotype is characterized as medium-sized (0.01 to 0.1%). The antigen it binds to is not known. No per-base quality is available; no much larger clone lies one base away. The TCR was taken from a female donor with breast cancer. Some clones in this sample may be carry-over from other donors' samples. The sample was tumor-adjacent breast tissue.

This receptor has the CDR3 CASSPRAGGNYGYTF. The sequenced DNA is TGCGCCAGCAGCCCTAGGGCGGGAGGGAACTATGGCTACACCTTC. Rearrangement joined TRBV4-1 to TRBJ1-2; the D gene is unclear. The CDR3 covers 15 residues, taking in both the cysteine and the phenylalanine. The read is trimmed to its CDR3 DNA, 45 bases read in frame from base 1. V is reduced by 4 bases and J by 2 bases, leaving a spacing of 14 bases between them. The germline V gene yields MGHRA for CDR1 and YSYEKL for CDR2.